This passage covers 9 T cell receptor beta chains from one sample sequenced in a study of shared clonotypes between healthy human individuals (dated by TCRdb to 2018 to 2020). Receptor amplification or capture employed the immunoSEQ multiplex PCR assay. TCRdb provides this immuneACCESS table in a form limited to in-frame rearrangements. Some clones are lacking; in checked studies, under half of them reflect an unresolved V gene, and why the rest are absent is not known. The sample has about 2 million clones on record, about 95% of them singletons. Roughly 1% of the sample is taken by the ten largest. For the CD8 naive samples, CD45RO-negative cells were positively selected for CCR7, yielding a CD45RA+CCR7+ population from which TemRA cells were excluded. Sequencing was carried out using naive CD8+ T cells sorted from blood. Read against the paper, the sample's cell subset or site label means: CD45RA+CCR7+. The source is a young man in good health.

With respect to this clone: The same CDR3 is also encoded by other DNA sequences in this sample. The chain carries TRBV7-9 and TRBJ2-7; 9 positions agree with TRBD1. V shed 4 bases and J 0 bases; nucleotides not matched to a gene: 4. Germline V gene lookup returns CDR1 SEHNR and CDR2 FQNEAQ (reference sequence). The CDR3 runs to 15 residues. DNA of the CDR3: TGTGCCAGCAGCTCCTCGGGACAGGGCTCCTACGAGCAGTACTTC. As protein: CASSSSGQGSYEQYF.

The V and J genes are TRBV27 and TRBJ1-5, with TRBD1 identical over 12 bases. J lost 7 bases, V lost 4 bases, and 5 bases had no gene match. The germline V gene has CDR1 MNHEY and CDR2 SMNVEV (reference sequence). The CDR3 loop spans 15 amino acids. Written as DNA, the CDR3 is TGTGCCAGCAGTTGGGGACAGGGGGCTACGCAGCCCCAGCATTTT. This gives the protein CASSWGQGATQPQHF.

Points on this clone: The same CDR3 is also encoded by other DNA sequences in this sample. V and J are TRBV18 and TRBJ2-7; D is perhaps TRBD2 (5 bases). The CDR3 is 14 residues long. The ends were cut back, 0 bases at V and 0 bases at J, with 6 bases in the middle. Per the germline V gene, CDR1 is KGHSH and CDR2 is LQKENI. The CDR3 region is CASSPPGSSYEQYF. CDR3 DNA sequence: TGTGCCAGCTCACCACCGGGGAGCTCCTACGAGCAGTACTTC.

The chain links TRBV7-9 to TRBJ2-5; 14 bases line up with TRBD2. Germline V gives CDR1 SEHNR, CDR2 FQNEAQ (reference sequence). The ends lost 4 bases at V and 4 bases at J; junction bases unmatched: 11. The CDR3 consists of 18 residues. The CDR3, as DNA: TGTGCCAGCAGCTATGAGTGGGGACTAGCGGGGGAGGGAGAGACCCAGTACTTC. It encodes CASSYEWGLAGEGETQYF.

To note about this clone: Other DNA sequences in this sample translate to the same CDR3. This sequence joins TRBV27 and TRBJ2-7; D remains unclear. Germline V gene data show CDR1 as MNHEY and CDR2 as SMNVEV (reference sequence). The CDR3 length is 15 residues. The V end lost 2 bases, the J end lost 1 base, and 12 bases lay between the germline ends. The CDR3 bases are TGTGCCAGCAGTTTAAGCCCGGAAGGATCCTACGAGCAGTACTTC. Encoded protein: CASSLSPEGSYEQYF.

The rearrangement joins TRBV6-6 to TRBJ1-6; the D is unclear. Germline assignment: CDR1 MNHNY and CDR2 SVGAGI (reference sequence). The ends were cut back, 6 bases at V and 4 bases at J, with 7 bases in the middle. This CDR3 spans 13 amino acids. CDR3 in amino acids: CASSEIYNSPLHF. CDR3 nucleotides: TGTGCCAGCAGCGAGATTTATAATTCACCCCTCCACTTT.

The CDR3 sequence is CARSSKGGQGGDGYTF. DNA for the CDR3: TGTGCCAGAAGCTCCAAAGGGGGACAGGGTGGCGATGGCTACACCTTC. The chain is built from TRBV7-5 and TRBJ1-2; TRBD1, the table's D call, lacks a check against the DNA. TRBV7-5 is noted as a pseudogene. The CDR3 length is 16 residues.

This chain connects TRBV13 to TRBJ1-6; perhaps TRBD1 as D (6 bases). V lost 6 bases, J lost 2 bases, and 14 bases lay in between. CDR1 and CDR2 from the germline V gene are PRHDT and FYEKMQ (reference sequence). This CDR3 has 16 amino acids. CDR3 region: CASRETGRTYNSPLHF. The CDR3, as DNA: TGTGCCAGCAGAGAGACAGGTAGAACCTATAATTCACCCCTCCACTTT. Full variable domain (outside the CDR3, taken from reference TRBV13 and TRBJ1-6): AAGVIQSPRHLIKEKRETATLKCYPIPRHDTVYWYQQGPGQDPQFLISFYEKMQSDKGSIPDRFSAQQFSDYHSELNMSSLELGDSALYFCASRETGRTYNSPLHFGNGTRLTVT.

The count of this clone is one. The chain has TRBV29-1 and TRBJ1-1, with D possibly TRBD1 on 5 matching bases. This CDR3 is built from 16 residues. Deletions cut 5 bases from V and 1 base from J, with 20 bases between. Germline CDR1 is SQVTM and CDR2 is ANQGSEA. The CDR3: CSVSGTGGPPNTEAFF. The CDR3 DNA sequence: TGCAGCGTTTCCGGGACGGGAGGACCGCCGAACACTGAAGCTTTCTTT.